One sample yielded the 15 T cell receptor beta chains listed below, sequenced in a study of tumor and adjacent non-tumor tissue in lung cancer. Three rounds of nested PCR, following a modified ARM-PCR protocol, produced the TCRbeta library. TCRdb re-derived calls from the multiplex PCR reads in MiXCR, one entry per CDR3 protein. The sample holds roughly 220,000 distinct CDR3 sequences, about 71% seen once. The template was RNA from unsorted bulk tissue. The sample was lung tumor tissue. The origin of the receptors is a man in his sixties with non-small cell lung cancer.

CDR3 DNA: TGTGCCAGCAGTTTCTTAGCTAGCGATCCACGGAGTACAGATACGCAGTATTTT. Protein product: CASSFLASDPRSTDTQYF. V gene TRBV28 combines with J gene TRBJ2-3, with D possibly TRBD2 on 6 matching bases. This CDR3 region has 18 residues. Germline V gene lookup returns CDR1 MDHEN and CDR2 SYDVKM. Trimming removed 3 bases from V and 3 bases from J, with 22 bases in between.

CDR3 loop: CSVRQSNSPLHF. The CDR3, as DNA: TGCAGCGTTCGGCAAAGCAATTCACCCCTCCACTTT. The J gene is TRBJ1-6, the V gene TRBV29-1; D remains unclear. CDR3 length: 12 residues. Per germline, CDR1 SQVTM and CDR2 ANQGSEA. V lost 5 bases and J lost 7, with 9 bases in between.

Notes on this clonotype: This clone may be a read error of a much larger clone one base away. This chain connects TRBV19 to TRBJ1-1; the D is unclear. The CDR3 is 15 amino acids. The ends were cut back, 4 bases at V and 3 bases at J, with 15 bases in the middle. Germline CDR1 reads LNHDA; CDR2 reads SQIVND (reference sequence). The CDR3 bases are TGTGCCAGTAGTAGCCCCCCGGGGATGGACACTGAAGCTTTCTTT. It codes for CASSSPPGMDTEAFF.

The chain is built from TRBV5-1 and TRBJ1-5; no clear D. Per the germline V gene, CDR1 is SGHRS and CDR2 is YFSETQ. This CDR3 comprises 15 residues. Trimming stripped 4 bases from V and 4 bases from J, with 15 bases between. This chain's CDR3 is CASSPEGLSNQPQHF. The DNA of the CDR3 is TGCGCCAGCAGCCCGGAAGGACTAAGTAATCAGCCCCAGCATTTT.

On this clonotype: Given a much more abundant clone one base away, this may be a read error. This rearrangement joins TRBV20-1 to TRBJ1-2; D call uncertain. There are 13 residues in the CDR3. Germline V gene lookup returns CDR1 DFQATT and CDR2 SNEGSKA (reference sequence). The V end was cut by 4 bases, the J end by 4 bases, with 13 bases between. The CDR3 spells CSATQVVGYGYTF. DNA of the CDR3: TGCAGTGCTACCCAGGTGGTAGGCTATGGCTACACCTTC.

The chain uses TRBV5-1 and TRBJ2-1; unclear D gene. CDR3 length equals 11 residues. V lost 3 bases and J lost 8, with 6 bases in between. CDR1 and CDR2 (germline): SGHRS, YFSETQ. In nucleotides, the CDR3 is TGCGCCAGCAGCTCATCATATGAGCAGTTCTTC. Translated: CASSSSYEQFF.

Details on this clonotype: One end of the junction is discordant with germline, which a read error may explain. The chain is built from TRBV5-1 and TRBJ2-5, with 7 positions matching TRBD2. Germline V gene data show CDR1 as SGHRS and CDR2 as YFSETQ. The CDR3 runs 13 residues. The CDR3 nucleotides read TGCTCCAGCAGTCGCGGGAGCGGAGAGACCCAGTACTTC. Its protein is CSSSRGSGETQYF.

To note about this clonotype: The junction departs from the called germline gene at one end, perhaps through a read error. J is TRBJ2-5 and V is TRBV11-1; D might be TRBD1 (6 bases). The CDR3 consists of 16 residues. Germline assignment: CDR1 SGHAT and CDR2 FQDESV (reference sequence). The CDR3 DNA follows: TGTGCCGGCAGCTTAGCGCAGGGGCTAGTCCAAGAGACCCAGTACTTC. This translates into CAGSLAQGLVQETQYF.

As concerns this clonotype: Possible read error: a much larger clone is one base away. This rearrangement joins TRBV4-3 to TRBJ1-5; D is possibly TRBD1 (6 bases). Germline V lookup: CDR1 LGHNA, CDR2 YSLEER. This CDR3 contains 15 residues. The CDR3 region is CASSPSPGGGQPHHF. The CDR3 DNA reads as TGCGCCAGCAGCCCCTCACCGGGAGGCGGACAGCCCCACCATTTT.

This clonotype was recorded a few times. The rearrangement uses TRBV10-1 and TRBJ2-2; D gene uncertain. Germline V lookup: CDR1 WNHNN, CDR2 SYGVQD (reference sequence). Trimming cost V 5 bases and J 5 bases, with 12 bases left between them. The CDR3 loop spans 14 amino acids. This CDR3 reads CASSRQRGTGELFF. DNA for the CDR3: TGCGCCAGCAGTCGGCAGAGAGGAACCGGGGAGCTGTTTTTT.

Comments on this clonotype: Since a much larger clone is just one base distant, this may be a read error. The chain uses TRBV4-2 and TRBJ1-1; D gene uncertain. This CDR3 has 13 residues. The V end was cut by 3 bases, the J end by 8 bases, with 13 bases between. CDR1 is LGHNA and CDR2 is YNFKEQ in the germline V gene. The CDR3 DNA is TGTGCCAGCAGCCAGTGGATTGGAGACGAAGCTTTCTTT. Amino acid sequence: CASSQWIGDEAFF.

As for this clonotype: Mismatch with germline at one junction end may stem from a read error. The genes are TRBV28 and TRBJ2-3, with TRBD2 matching 10 bases. CDR1 is MDHEN and CDR2 is SYDVKM in the germline V gene. The CDR3 loop spans 16 amino acids. The chain's CDR3 is CVSSTHSSGSTDTQYF. The CDR3 bases are TGTGTCAGCAGTACCCATTCTAGCGGGAGTACAGATACGCAGTATTTT.

The chain joins TRBV4-1 to TRBJ2-7; D not resolved. CDR1 is MGHRA and CDR2 is YSYEKL in the germline V gene. This CDR3 spans 12 amino acids. The V end was cut by 5 bases, the J end by 6 bases, with 11 bases between. The CDR3 region has the DNA TGCGCCAGCAGCTCCCGGACCGCCGAGCAGTACTTC. It codes for CASSSRTAEQYF.

About this clonotype itself: The germline gene is not matched at one end of the junction; a read error may be the cause. This sequence joins TRBV6-6 and TRBJ2-3; TRBD1 is a possible D gene (7 bases). Germline CDR1 and CDR2: MNHNY and SVGAGI (reference sequence). The CDR3 is 14 amino acids. CDR3 DNA sequence: TGTGCCAGCGGTTACGGAGGGGGCGGAGATACGCAGTATTTT. It is translated as CASGYGGGGDTQYF.

As for this clonotype: A much larger clone differs by one base, so this may be a read error. The chain carries TRBV20-1 and TRBJ1-5, with TRBD1 as a possible D gene (5 bases). The CDR3 is 14 amino acids. CDR1 is DFQATT and CDR2 is SNEGSKA in the germline V gene (reference sequence). The CDR3 DNA is TGCAGTACTAGGTACGGGGGGGGCAATCAGCCCCAGCATTTT. Translated: CSTRYGGGNQPQHF.